These 6 T cell receptor beta chains share one sample of origin, sequenced in a study of shared clonotypes between healthy human individuals. Selected positively for CCR7 and CD45RO-negative, naive CD8 cells excluded terminally differentiated effector memory CD45RA+ cells. Assay used: immunoSEQ multiplex PCR; TCRdb lists only in-frame clones, some missing. Seen here are about 800,000 clones, 90% to 97% observed once, and the top ten hold approximately 0.2%. The sequenced sample was naive CD8+ T cells sorted from blood. All receptors derive from a man aged 25 to 40 in good health.

The V call is TRBV19, the J call TRBJ2-1, with D maybe TRBD2 (5 bases). The V end lost 9 bases, the J end lost 5 bases, and 14 bases lay between the germline ends. The CDR3 has 13 amino acids. The germline CDR1 and CDR2 sequences are LNHDA and SQIVND (reference sequence). CDR3 protein: CARGRHPDNEQFF. The DNA for the CDR3 is TGTGCCAGAGGGAGACACCCCGACAATGAGCAGTTCTTC.

The gene calls are TRBV27 and TRBJ2-7, with a possible D match to TRBD2 (6 bases). Trimming removed 2 bases from V and 5 bases from J, with 10 bases in between. The CDR3 is 13 residues long. Germline V gene lookup returns CDR1 MNHEY and CDR2 SMNVEV (reference sequence). CDR3 residues: CASSLGGYNEQYF. The CDR3 DNA is TGTGCCAGCAGTTTAGGGGGGTACAACGAGCAGTACTTC.

The CDR3 loop is CASSLIRASTDTQYF. The CDR3 DNA reads TGTGCCAGCAGTTTAATACGGGCAAGCACAGATACGCAGTATTTT. The rearrangement uses TRBV27 and TRBJ2-3; D is unclear. The CDR3 consists of 15 residues. V was cut by 2 bases and J by 0 bases, with 9 bases left in between. From germline, CDR1 is MNHEY and CDR2 SMNVEV (reference sequence).

The chain uses TRBV10-3 and TRBJ2-3; no reliable D call. Trimming left V 0 bases short and J 0 bases short, with 13 bases between. The CDR3 has 17 residues. CDR1 is ENHRY and CDR2 is SYGVKD in the germline V gene. In DNA, the CDR3 is TGTGCCATCAGTGAGTCGACGACCGAGAGAAGCACAGATACGCAGTATTTT. The encoded protein is CAISESTTERSTDTQYF.

V gene TRBV7-9 combines with J gene TRBJ1-2; a weak D match, TRBD1 (6 bases). V shed 5 bases and J shed 6 bases, with 13 bases lying between them. The CDR3 extends over 13 amino acids. Germline CDR1 reads SEHNR; CDR2 reads FQNEAQ (reference sequence). The CDR3 nucleotides are TGTGCCAGCAGCCAACAGGGTTCCGATGGCTACACCTTC. Protein: CASSQQGSDGYTF.

The gene calls are TRBV6-6 and TRBJ2-7; possible D gene TRBD1, 6 bases. The CDR3 extends over 13 amino acids. Germline CDR1 MNHNY, CDR2 SVGAGI (reference sequence). V dropped 8 bases and J dropped 1 base, with 12 bases sitting between them. CDR3 loop: CASLNQGSYEQYF. In DNA form, the CDR3 reads TGTGCCAGCCTAAACCAGGGGTCCTACGAGCAGTACTTC.